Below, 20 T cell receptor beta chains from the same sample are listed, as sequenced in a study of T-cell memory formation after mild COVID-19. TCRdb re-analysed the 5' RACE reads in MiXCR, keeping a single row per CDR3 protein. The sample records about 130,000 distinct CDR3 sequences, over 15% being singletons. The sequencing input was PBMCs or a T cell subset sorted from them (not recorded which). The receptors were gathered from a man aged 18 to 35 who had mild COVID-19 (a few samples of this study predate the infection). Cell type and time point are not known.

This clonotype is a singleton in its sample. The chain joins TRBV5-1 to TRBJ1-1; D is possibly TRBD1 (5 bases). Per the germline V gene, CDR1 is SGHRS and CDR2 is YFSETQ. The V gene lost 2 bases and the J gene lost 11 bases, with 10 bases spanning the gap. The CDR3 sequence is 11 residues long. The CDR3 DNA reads TGCGCCAGCAGCTTTGGGGCAGATGCTTTCTTT. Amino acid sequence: CASSFGADAFF. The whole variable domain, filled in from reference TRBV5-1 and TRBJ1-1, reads KAGVTQTPRYLIKTRGQQVTLSCSPISGHRSVSWYQQTPGQGLQFLFEYFSETQRNKGNFPGRFSGRQFSNSRSEMNVSTLELGDSALYLCASSFGADAFFGQGTRLTVV.

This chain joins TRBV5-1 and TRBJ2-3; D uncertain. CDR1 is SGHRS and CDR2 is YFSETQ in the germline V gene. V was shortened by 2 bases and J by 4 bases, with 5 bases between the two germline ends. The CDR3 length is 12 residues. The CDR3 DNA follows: TGCGCCAGCAGCTTTGGTCCAGATACGCAGTATTTT. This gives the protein CASSFGPDTQYF. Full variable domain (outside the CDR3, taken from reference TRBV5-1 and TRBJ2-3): KAGVTQTPRYLIKTRGQQVTLSCSPISGHRSVSWYQQTPGQGLQFLFEYFSETQRNKGNFPGRFSGRQFSNSRSEMNVSTLELGDSALYLCASSFGPDTQYFGPGTRLTVL.

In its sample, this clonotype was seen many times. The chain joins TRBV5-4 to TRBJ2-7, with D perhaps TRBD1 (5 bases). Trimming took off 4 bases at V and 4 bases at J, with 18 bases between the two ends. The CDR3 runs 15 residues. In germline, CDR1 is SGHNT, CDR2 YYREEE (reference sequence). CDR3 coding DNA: TGTGCCAGCAGCCCCAGCCCAAGCGACAGTTACGAGCAGTACTTC. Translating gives CASSPSPSDSYEQYF. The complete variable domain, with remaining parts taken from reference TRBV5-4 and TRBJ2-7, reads ETGVTQSPTHLIKTRGQQVTLRCSSQSGHNTVSWYQQALGQGPQFIFQYYREEENGRGNFPPRFSGLQFPNYSSELNVNALELDDSALYLCASSPSPSDSYEQYFGPGTRLTVT.

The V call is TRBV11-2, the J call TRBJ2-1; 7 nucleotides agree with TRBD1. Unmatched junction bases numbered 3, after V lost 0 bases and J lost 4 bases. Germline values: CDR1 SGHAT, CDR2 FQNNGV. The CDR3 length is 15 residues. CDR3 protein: CASSLERTGYNEQFF. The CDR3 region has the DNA TGTGCCAGCAGCTTAGAACGGACAGGTTACAATGAGCAGTTCTTC. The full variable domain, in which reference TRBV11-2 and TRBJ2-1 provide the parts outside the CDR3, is EAGVAQSPRYKIIEKRQSVAFWCNPISGHATLYWYQQILGQGPKLLIQFQNNGVVDDSQLPKDRFSAERLKGVDSTLKIQPAKLEDSAVYLCASSLERTGYNEQFFGPGTRLTVL.

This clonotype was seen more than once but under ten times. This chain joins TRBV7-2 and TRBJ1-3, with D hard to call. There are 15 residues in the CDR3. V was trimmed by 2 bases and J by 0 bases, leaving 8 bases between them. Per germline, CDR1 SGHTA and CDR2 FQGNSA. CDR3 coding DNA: TGTGCCAGCAGCTTACCGGGGTTCTCTGGAAACACCATATATTTT. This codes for CASSLPGFSGNTIYF.

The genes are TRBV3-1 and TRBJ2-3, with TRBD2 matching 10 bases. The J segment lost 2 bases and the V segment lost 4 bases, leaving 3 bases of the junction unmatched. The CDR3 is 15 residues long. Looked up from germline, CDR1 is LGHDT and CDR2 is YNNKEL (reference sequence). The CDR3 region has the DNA TGTGCCAGCAGCCCCCTAGCGGGGGTCACAGATACGCAGTATTTT. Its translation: CASSPLAGVTDTQYF.

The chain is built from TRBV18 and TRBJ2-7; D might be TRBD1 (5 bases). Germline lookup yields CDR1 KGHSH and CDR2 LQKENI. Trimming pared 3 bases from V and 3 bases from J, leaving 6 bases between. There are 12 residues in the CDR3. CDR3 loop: CASSPTDYEQYF. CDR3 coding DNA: TGTGCCAGCTCACCGACAGACTACGAGCAGTACTTC. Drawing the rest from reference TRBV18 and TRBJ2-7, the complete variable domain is NAGVMQNPRHLVRRRGQEARLRCSPMKGHSHVYWYRQLPEEGLKFMVYLQKENIIDESGMPKERFSAEFPKEGPSILRIQQVVRGDSAAYFCASSPTDYEQYFGPGTRLTVT.

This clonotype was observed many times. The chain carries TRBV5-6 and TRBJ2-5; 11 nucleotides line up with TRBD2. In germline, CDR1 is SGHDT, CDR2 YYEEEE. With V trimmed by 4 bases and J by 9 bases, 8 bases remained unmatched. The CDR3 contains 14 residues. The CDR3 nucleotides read TGTGCCAGCAGCCAGACTAGCGGGGTCGGGCCCCAGTACTTC. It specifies CASSQTSGVGPQYF.

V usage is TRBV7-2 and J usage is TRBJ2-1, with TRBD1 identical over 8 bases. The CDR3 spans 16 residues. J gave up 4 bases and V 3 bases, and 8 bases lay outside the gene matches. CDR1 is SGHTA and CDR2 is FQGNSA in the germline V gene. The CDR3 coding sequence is TGTGCCAGCAGCTTGGGGTTGGGACAGGCTTACAATGAGCAGTTCTTC. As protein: CASSLGLGQAYNEQFF.

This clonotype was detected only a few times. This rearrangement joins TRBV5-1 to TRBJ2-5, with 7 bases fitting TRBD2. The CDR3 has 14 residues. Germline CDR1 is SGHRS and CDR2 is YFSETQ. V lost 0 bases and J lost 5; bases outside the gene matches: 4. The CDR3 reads CASSLVTAGETQYF. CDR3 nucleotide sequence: TGCGCCAGCAGCTTGGTTACAGCGGGGGAGACCCAGTACTTC.

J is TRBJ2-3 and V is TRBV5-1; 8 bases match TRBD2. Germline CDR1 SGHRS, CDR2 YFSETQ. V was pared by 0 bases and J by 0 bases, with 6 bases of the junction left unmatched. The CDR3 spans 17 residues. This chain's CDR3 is CASSLGISGKSTDTQYF. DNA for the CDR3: TGCGCCAGCAGCTTGGGGATTAGCGGGAAAAGCACAGATACGCAGTATTTT. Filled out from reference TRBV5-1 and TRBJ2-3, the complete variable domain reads KAGVTQTPRYLIKTRGQQVTLSCSPISGHRSVSWYQQTPGQGLQFLFEYFSETQRNKGNFPGRFSGRQFSNSRSEMNVSTLELGDSALYLCASSLGISGKSTDTQYFGPGTRLTVL.

The CDR3 DNA reads TGCAGTGCTAGAAATAGGCCGGGACTAGCTTCGAATGAGCAGTTCTTC. Its protein is CSARNRPGLASNEQFF. The gene calls are TRBV20-1 and TRBJ2-1, with 9 bases that match TRBD2. Germline assignment: CDR1 DFQATT and CDR2 SNEGSKA (reference sequence). Trimming took 2 bases from V and 7 from J; bases not matched to a gene: 12. There are 16 residues in the CDR3.

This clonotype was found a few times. The CDR3 loop is CASSYPLGTGAHSEQFF. For the CDR3, the DNA is TGTGCCAGCAGTTACCCACTAGGGACAGGGGCACACAGTGAGCAGTTCTTC. The chain recombines TRBV6-5 with TRBJ2-1, with 10 bases identical to TRBD1. The CDR3 consists of 17 residues. The germline CDR1 and CDR2 sequences are MNHEY and SVGAGI. J lost 9 bases, V lost 2 bases, and 13 bases had no gene match.

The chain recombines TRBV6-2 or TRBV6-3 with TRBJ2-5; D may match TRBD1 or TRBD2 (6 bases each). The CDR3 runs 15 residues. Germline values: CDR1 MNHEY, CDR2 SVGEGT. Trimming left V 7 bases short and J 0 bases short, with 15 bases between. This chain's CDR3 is CASNSVGGNQETQYF. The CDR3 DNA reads TGTGCCAGCAACTCCGTGGGGGGCAACCAAGAGACCCAGTACTTC.

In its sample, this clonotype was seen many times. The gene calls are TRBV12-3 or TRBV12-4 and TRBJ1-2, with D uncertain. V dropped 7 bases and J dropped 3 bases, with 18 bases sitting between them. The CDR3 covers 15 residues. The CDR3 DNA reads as TGTGCCAGCACCTATGACCTTTTGCGGTACTATGGCTACACCTTC. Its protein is CASTYDLLRYYGYTF.

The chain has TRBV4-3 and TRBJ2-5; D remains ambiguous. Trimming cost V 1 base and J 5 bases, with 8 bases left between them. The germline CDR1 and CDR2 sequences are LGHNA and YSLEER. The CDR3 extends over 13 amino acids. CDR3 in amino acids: CASSQALFETQYF. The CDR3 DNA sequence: TGCGCCAGCAGCCAAGCTCTGTTCGAGACCCAGTACTTC.

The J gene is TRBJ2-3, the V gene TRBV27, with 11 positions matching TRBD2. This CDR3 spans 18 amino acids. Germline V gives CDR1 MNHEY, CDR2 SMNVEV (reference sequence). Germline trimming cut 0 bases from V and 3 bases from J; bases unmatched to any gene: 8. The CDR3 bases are TGTGCCAGCAGTTTATCGCTAGCGGGGGGCCCCAGGACAGATACGCAGTATTTT. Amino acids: CASSLSLAGGPRTDTQYF.

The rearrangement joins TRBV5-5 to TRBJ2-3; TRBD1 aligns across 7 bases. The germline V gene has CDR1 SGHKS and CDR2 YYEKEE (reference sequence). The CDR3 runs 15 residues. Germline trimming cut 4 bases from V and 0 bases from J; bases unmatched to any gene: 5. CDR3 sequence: CASSAGTVSTDTQYF. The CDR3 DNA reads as TGTGCCAGCAGCGCCGGGACAGTTAGCACAGATACGCAGTATTTT.

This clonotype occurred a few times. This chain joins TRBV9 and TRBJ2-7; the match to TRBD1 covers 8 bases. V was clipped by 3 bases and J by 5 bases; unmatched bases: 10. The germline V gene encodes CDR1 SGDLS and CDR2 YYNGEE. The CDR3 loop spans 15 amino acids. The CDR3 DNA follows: TGTGCCAGCAGCGGCGGGACAGGCCTTTTTGACGAGCAGTACTTC. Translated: CASSGGTGLFDEQYF.

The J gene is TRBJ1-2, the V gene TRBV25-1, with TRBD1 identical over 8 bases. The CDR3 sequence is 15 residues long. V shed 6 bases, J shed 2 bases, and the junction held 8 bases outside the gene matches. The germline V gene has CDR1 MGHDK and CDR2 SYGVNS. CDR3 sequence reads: CASSGATGGNYGYTF. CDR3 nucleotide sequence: TGTGCCAGCAGCGGTGCTACAGGGGGAAACTATGGCTACACCTTC.